The rows below give T cell receptor beta chains drawn from one sample of a study of neoadjuvant anti-PD-1 for oral cavity cancer. TCRdb's copy holds only in-frame clones and misses some; the assay was immunoSEQ multiplex PCR. The sample carries 15,000 to 20,000 clones, roughly two thirds recorded once. This sample comprised PBMCs, obtained before nivolumab (anti-PD-1) treatment. The receptors come from a person aged 35 to 85 with oral cavity squamous cell carcinoma. CDR3s include the opening cysteine and the closing phenylalanine or tryptophan. A D gene is named only where the DNA matches it firmly. Size is omitted from some rows. Given values are once, few, many or a class for expanded clones.

j_gene	v_gene	d_gene	abundance	CDR3aa	CDR3nt
TRBJ1-2	TRBV27	.	.	CASSLTGYNGYTF	TGTGCCAGCAGCCTTACAGGGTATAATGGCTACACCTTC
TRBJ2-2	TRBV5-4	.	.	CASSPGQSNTGELFF	TGTGCCAGCAGCCCCGGACAATCGAACACCGGGGAGCTGTTTTTT
TRBJ1-3	TRBV6-1	.	.	CASSPGFSGNTIYF	TGTGCCAGCAGCCCAGGGTTCTCTGGAAACACCATATATTTT
TRBJ2-7	TRBV2	.	few	CASTTGVGAPGEQYF	TGTGCCAGCACCACCGGTGTTGGGGCTCCGGGTGAGCAGTACTTC
TRBJ1-1	TRBV5-1	TRBD1	.	CASSSGQGGNTEAFF	TGCGCCAGCAGCAGCGGACAGGGGGGGAACACTGAAGCTTTCTTT
TRBJ1-1	TRBV4-1	.	.	CASSQSRGGDMNTEAFF	TGCGCCAGCAGCCAATCACGAGGGGGTGACATGAACACTGAAGCTTTCTTT
TRBJ1-2	TRBV15	.	few	CATSRTFQTADYGYTF	TGTGCCACCAGCCGCACCTTTCAGACAGCTGACTATGGCTACACCTTC
TRBJ2-2	TRBV6-5	.	.	CASRGASGYTGELFF	TGTGCCAGCAGGGGGGCTAGCGGATACACCGGGGAGCTGTTTTTT
TRBJ1-1	TRBV28	TRBD1	few	CASTDRTTEAFF	TGTGCCAGCACGGACAGGACCACTGAAGCTTTCTTT
TRBJ2-3	TRBV5-1	.	.	CASSTAGATGSGDTQYF	TGCGCCAGCAGCACCGCCGGGGCCACAGGATCAGGGGATACGCAGTATTTT
TRBJ2-2	TRBV7-9	.	.	CASSADTYTGELFF	TGTGCCAGCAGTGCTGACACGTACACCGGGGAGCTGTTTTTT
TRBJ1-3	TRBV5-1	TRBD1	.	CASSRQGFGNTIYF	TGCGCCAGCAGCAGACAGGGCTTTGGAAACACCATATATTTT
TRBJ1-4	TRBV6-6	.	.	CASSPFGANEKLFF	TGTGCCAGCAGTCCTTTCGGGGCTAATGAAAAACTGTTTTTT
TRBJ2-5	TRBV7-2	.	.	CASSLGGPQETQYF	TGTGCCAGCAGCTTAGGGGGCCCCCAAGAGACCCAGTACTTC
TRBJ1-3	TRBV9	.	.	CASSLGRENTIYF	TGTGCCAGCAGCCTCGGGAGGGAAAACACCATATATTTT
TRBJ2-5	TRBV5-4	.	.	CASSLLGGGGGFAETQYF	TGTGCCAGCAGCTTGTTGGGTGGAGGGGGCGGTTTCGCAGAGACCCAGTACTTC
TRBJ2-3	TRBV13	.	once	CASSRAGFSDTQYF	TGTGCCAGCAGTCGGGCCGGTTTCTCAGATACGCAGTATTTT
TRBJ1-1	TRBV27	.	.	CASSLGTSGGVEAFF	TGTGCCAGCAGTTTAGGGACCTCGGGGGGGGTTGAAGCTTTCTTT
TRBJ2-6	TRBV7-8	.	.	CASSSVSGANVLTF	TGTGCCAGCAGCTCCGTTTCCGGGGCCAACGTCCTGACTTTC
TRBJ2-5	TRBV9	.	.	CASSPGGGDGTQYF	TGTGCCAGCAGCCCAGGTGGAGGGGACGGGACCCAGTACTTC
TRBJ1-5	TRBV20-1	.	.	CSAGPSGPQHF	TGCAGTGCCGGACCCTCGGGGCCCCAGCATTTT
TRBJ2-2	TRBV5-1	.	once	CASSLGVGVFAGELFF	TGCGCCAGCAGCTTGGGTGTCGGAGTGTTTGCCGGGGAGCTGTTTTTT
TRBJ2-7	TRBV10-2	.	.	CASSSGDGTYEQYF	TGCGCCAGCAGCTCCGGGGACGGGACCTACGAGCAGTACTTC
TRBJ2-5	TRBV7-3	TRBD2	few	CASSFLSGGVETQYF	TGTGCCAGCAGCTTTCTCTCGGGAGGTGTGGAGACCCAGTACTTC
TRBJ1-2	TRBV5-1	TRBD1	few	CASSEGQGFDGYTF	TGCGCCAGCAGCGAGGGACAGGGTTTCGATGGCTACACCTTC
TRBJ2-1	TRBV4-1	.	few	CASSQVMSSYNEQFF	TGCGCCAGCAGCCAAGTTATGAGCTCCTACAATGAGCAGTTCTTC
TRBJ2-1	TRBV10-3	TRBD1	.	CAISPGQGAIGFF	TGTGCCATCAGCCCGGGACAGGGGGCAATCGGGTTCTTC
TRBJ2-7	TRBV2	TRBD2	.	CASSEEDSGSSYEQYF	TGTGCCAGCAGTGAAGAGGATAGCGGGAGCTCCTACGAGCAGTACTTC
TRBJ1-5	TRBV4-1	TRBD1	.	CASSQWDREQPQHF	TGCGCCAGCAGCCAGTGGGACAGGGAACAGCCCCAGCATTTT
TRBJ1-1	TRBV5-1	TRBD1	few	CASSLTTQGPGTEAFF	TGCGCCAGCAGCTTGACTACACAGGGGCCGGGCACTGAAGCTTTCTTT
TRBJ2-2	TRBV6-1	.	.	CASRFGGTGELFF	TGTGCCAGCCGCTTCGGGGGAACCGGGGAGCTGTTTTTT
TRBJ1-2	TRBV6-5	.	once	CASTRGGYGYTF	TGTGCCAGCACTAGGGGCGGCTATGGCTACACCTTC
TRBJ1-3	TRBV5-4	.	once	CASSLHSENTIYF	TGTGCCAGCAGCTTGCACAGCGAAAACACCATATATTTT
TRBJ1-3	TRBV5-1	TRBD1	.	CASSLAGTGLNTIYF	TGCGCCAGCAGCTTGGCCGGGACAGGTCTTAACACCATATATTTT
TRBJ2-3	TRBV2	.	few	CASQTSGLTDTQYF	TGTGCCAGCCAGACCAGCGGGCTCACAGATACGCAGTATTTT
TRBJ1-5	TRBV7-8	.	.	CASSPLPRQPQHF	TGTGCCAGCAGCCCCTTGCCGCGGCAGCCCCAGCATTTT